The 15 T cell receptor beta chains below come from one sample, sequenced in a study of blood T cell repertoires in COVID-19. Here immunoSEQ multiplex PCR was the method, and the copy in TCRdb shows in-frame clones only, minus some. The sample has 150,000 to 200,000 clones, about 88% seen once. The material sequenced was peripheral blood. Every receptor here comes from a man aged 35-49 years with active or convalescent COVID-19.

The chain is built from TRBV7-2 and TRBJ1-5; tentative D call: TRBD1 (6 bases). Germline values: CDR1 SGHTA, CDR2 FQGNSA. This CDR3 has 14 amino acids. The V end was cut by 5 bases, the J end by 3 bases, with 11 bases between. In DNA, the CDR3 is TGTGCCAGCAGCCTACAGGGATTCAATCAGCCCCAGCATTTT. It codes for CASSLQGFNQPQHF.

This clone was counted a single time. V is TRBV19 and J is TRBJ1-5; TRBD1 might be the D (5 bases). The CDR3 length is 16 residues. Germline-derived CDR1 and CDR2 are LNHDA and SQIVND (reference sequence). V was cut by 4 bases and J by 0 bases, with 13 bases left in between. CDR3 in amino acids: CASSSVKGISNQPQHF. CDR3 DNA sequence: TGTGCCAGTAGTAGCGTCAAGGGGATTAGCAATCAGCCCCAGCATTTT.

The chain couples TRBV28 to TRBJ1-2; the match to TRBD1 covers 8 bases. Germline V lookup: CDR1 MDHEN, CDR2 SYDVKM. V shed 4 bases and J 5 bases; nucleotides not matched to a gene: 9. The CDR3 extends over 15 amino acids. The CDR3, as DNA: TGTGCCAGCAGTTCCGCGTGGACAGGGAATTATGGCTACACCTTC. Its protein is CASSSAWTGNYGYTF.

The chain carries TRBV5-1 and TRBJ2-2; maybe TRBD1 (5 bases). V gave up 4 bases and J gave up 2 bases, with 12 bases separating them. CDR3 length: 15 residues. Germline V gives CDR1 SGHRS, CDR2 YFSETQ. The CDR3, as DNA: TGCGCCAGCAGCACCCGACAGCTTAACACCGGGGAGCTGTTTTTT. The encoded protein is CASSTRQLNTGELFF.

V and J are TRBV6-5 and TRBJ2-7; D is perhaps TRBD1 (5 bases). Deletions cut 0 bases from V and 0 bases from J, with 9 bases between. This CDR3 contains 15 residues. Germline V gene data show CDR1 as MNHEY and CDR2 as SVGAGI. This chain's CDR3 is CASSYSTASSYEQYF. The CDR3 DNA reads TGTGCCAGCAGTTACTCGACAGCCAGCTCCTACGAGCAGTACTTC.

This clone was counted a few times. The chain joins TRBV6-1 to TRBJ1-5; maybe TRBD1 (5 bases). Looked up from germline, CDR1 is MNHNS and CDR2 is SASEGT. V gave up 1 base and J gave up 0 bases, with 10 bases separating them. The CDR3 spans 16 residues. The DNA for the CDR3 is TGTGCCAGCAGTGAAGGTGTAGGGGATAGCAATCAGCCCCAGCATTTT. This sequence encodes CASSEGVGDSNQPQHF.

The chain combines TRBV5-6 with TRBJ1-4, with unresolved D. The CDR3 runs 16 residues. Per germline, CDR1 SGHDT and CDR2 YYEEEE. V shed 4 bases and J shed 0 bases, with 13 bases lying between them. CDR3 sequence: CASSIYRVATNEKLFF. CDR3 in DNA: TGTGCCAGCAGCATTTACAGAGTCGCAACTAATGAAAAACTGTTTTTT.

The chain uses TRBV5-1 and TRBJ2-2; 10 bases agree with TRBD1. CDR1 SGHRS and CDR2 YFSETQ come from the germline V gene. The CDR3 is 18 amino acids. V shed 6 bases, J shed 2 bases, and the junction held 13 bases outside the gene matches. The chain's CDR3 is CASTHQTGGFFNTGELFF. DNA of the CDR3: TGCGCCAGCACCCATCAGACAGGGGGCTTTTTTAACACCGGGGAGCTGTTTTTT.

The chain recombines TRBV7-8 with TRBJ1-1; D is unresolved. Trimming cost V 5 bases and J 0 bases, with 16 bases left between them. Germline CDR1 and CDR2: SGHVS and FQNEAQ. This CDR3 comprises 16 residues. CDR3 region: CASSQVGRTMNTEAFF. The DNA for the CDR3 is TGTGCCAGCAGCCAAGTGGGCCGAACCATGAACACTGAAGCTTTCTTT.

The chain links TRBV2 to TRBJ2-3; tentatively, D is TRBD1 (6 bases). V was shortened by 8 bases and J by 3 bases, with 15 bases between the two germline ends. The CDR3 is 14 amino acids. Germline V gives CDR1 SNHLY, CDR2 FYNNEI. This CDR3 reads CASLYRVGTDTQYF. The DNA of the CDR3 is TGTGCCAGCCTGTACAGGGTTGGGACAGATACGCAGTATTTT.

This sequence joins TRBV5-8 and TRBJ1-1; TRBD1 agrees at 7 bases. Germline CDR1 reads SGHTS; CDR2 reads YDEGEE. The CDR3 runs 15 residues. After removal of 4 bases from V and 1 base from J, the junction contained 7 bases not matched to a gene. The CDR3 nucleotides read TGTGCCAGCAGCGGAATACAGGGGACGAACACTGAAGCTTTCTTT. Translation gives CASSGIQGTNTEAFF.

The chain recombines TRBV28 with TRBJ1-1, with 8 bases identical to TRBD1. After removal of 6 bases from V and 6 bases from J, the junction contained 6 bases not matched to a gene. Germline-derived CDR1 and CDR2 are MDHEN and SYDVKM. CDR3 length: 13 residues. In nucleotides, the CDR3 is TGTGCCAGCAGGGTGGCACAGGGGGCTGAAGCTTTCTTT. It codes for CASRVAQGAEAFF.

The rearrangement joins TRBV9 to TRBJ1-2, with D unresolved. There are 15 residues in the CDR3. Between the trimmed V and J ends, which lost 0 bases and 6 bases, there was a span of 15 bases. The V gene's germline CDR1 is SGDLS and CDR2 YYNGEE. In DNA form, the CDR3 reads TGTGCCAGCAGCGTAGCCGGGAGGACTCTTCATGGCTACACCTTC. Amino acid sequence: CASSVAGRTLHGYTF.

The chain has TRBV10-3 and TRBJ2-3; 7 bases align to TRBD1. Germline CDR1 reads ENHRY; CDR2 reads SYGVKD. Trimming removed 9 bases from V and 0 bases from J; junction bases left unmatched: 3. The CDR3 runs to 13 residues. The CDR3 region has the DNA TGTGCCATAGGACAGGCTAGCACAGATACGCAGTATTTT. Translation: CAIGQASTDTQYF.

The genes are TRBV29-1 and TRBJ2-7; 8 bases fit TRBD1. Trimming removed 6 bases from V and 6 bases from J; junction bases left unmatched: 10. Germline CDR1 is SQVTM and CDR2 is ANQGSEA. The CDR3 consists of 13 residues. The CDR3 loop is CSVPGTGTREQYF. CDR3 nucleotides: TGCAGCGTCCCCGGGACAGGAACGCGCGAGCAGTACTTC.